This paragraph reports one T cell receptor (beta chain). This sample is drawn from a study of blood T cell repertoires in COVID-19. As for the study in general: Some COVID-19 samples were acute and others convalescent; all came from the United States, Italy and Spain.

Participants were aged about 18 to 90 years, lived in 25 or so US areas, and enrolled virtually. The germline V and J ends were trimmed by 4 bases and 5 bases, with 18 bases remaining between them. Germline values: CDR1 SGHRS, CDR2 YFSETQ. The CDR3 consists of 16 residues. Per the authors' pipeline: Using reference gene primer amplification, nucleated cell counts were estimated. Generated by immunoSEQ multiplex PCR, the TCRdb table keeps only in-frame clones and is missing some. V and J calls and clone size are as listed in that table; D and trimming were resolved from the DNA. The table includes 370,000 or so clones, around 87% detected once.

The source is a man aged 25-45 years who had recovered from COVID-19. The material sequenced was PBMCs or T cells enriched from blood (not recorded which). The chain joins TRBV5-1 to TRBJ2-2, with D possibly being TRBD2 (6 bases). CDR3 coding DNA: TGCGCCAGCAGCGCACCGGGACTCTCGAGAACCGGGGAGCTGTTTTTT. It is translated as CASSAPGLSRTGELFF.